These 15 T cell receptor beta chains came from one sample sequenced in a study of tumor-infiltrating lymphocytes in localized non-small cell lung cancer. Clones were sequenced by immunoSEQ multiplex PCR, and TCRdb holds only the in-frame ones, with some missing. The repertoire includes tens of thousands of clones, approximately 73% of them detected once, and around 6% sits in the top ten. Sequencing was done on a sample of lung tumor tissue. These TCRs come from a human donor with non-small cell lung cancer.

The CDR3 region has the DNA TGTGCCAGCAGCCAAGAGGGGACAGTTGCTATGAAGCAGTACTTC. Encoded protein: CASSQEGTVAMKQYF. This chain joins TRBV4-2 and TRBJ2-7; TRBD1 matches at 7 bases. Germline trimming cut 0 bases from V and 8 bases from J; bases unmatched to any gene: 10. The CDR3 totals 15 residues. Germline CDR1 reads LGHNA; CDR2 reads YNFKEQ.

The chain uses TRBV7-2 and TRBJ1-2; D gene ambiguous. CDR1 and CDR2 from the germline V gene are SGHTA and FQGNSA. V lost 6 bases and J 8 bases, leaving 13 bases between the germline ends. The CDR3 loop spans 12 amino acids. Written as DNA, the CDR3 is TGTGCCAGCAGTTACGGACTGGGCGGCTACACCTTC. Amino acids: CASSYGLGGYTF.

The V and J genes are TRBV28 and TRBJ1-2; D may be TRBD1 (5 bases). V shed 8 bases and J shed 8 bases, with 21 bases lying between them. The CDR3 runs to 14 residues. Germline loops: CDR1 MDHEN, CDR2 SYDVKM. The CDR3 loop is CASLTPGRAFGYTF. DNA of the CDR3: TGTGCCAGCCTCACTCCGGGACGGGCCTTCGGCTACACCTTC.

This chain connects TRBV5-4 to TRBJ1-1, with 7 bases aligning to TRBD1. Germline loops: CDR1 SGHNT, CDR2 YYREEE (reference sequence). Trimming at V came to 2 bases and at J to 5 bases, leaving 3 bases not matched to a gene. This CDR3 is built from 13 residues. The CDR3 is CASSFDRVTEAFF. The CDR3 coding sequence is TGTGCCAGCAGCTTTGACAGGGTGACTGAAGCTTTCTTT.

V usage is TRBV5-1 and J usage is TRBJ2-6; 13 bases fit TRBD2. There are 21 residues in the CDR3. The J segment lost 0 bases and the V segment lost 4 bases, leaving 13 bases of the junction unmatched. Germline V CDR1 and CDR2: SGHRS, YFSETQ. Here the CDR3 reads CASSRVPLTSGGSSGANVLTF. The CDR3 coding sequence is TGCGCCAGCAGCCGGGTTCCGTTGACTAGCGGGGGGAGCTCTGGGGCCAACGTCCTGACTTTC.

Only a few counts were recorded for this clone. The chain joins TRBV28 to TRBJ1-5; D gene uncertain. V was pared by 6 bases and J by 0 bases, with 6 bases between. This CDR3 comprises 13 residues. The germline V gene has CDR1 MDHEN and CDR2 SYDVKM. DNA of the CDR3: TGTGCCAGCAGGGTCCTTAGCAATCAGCCCCAGCATTTT. Translating gives CASRVLSNQPQHF.

This clone was recorded a few times. This rearrangement joins TRBV2 to TRBJ2-6; D perhaps matches TRBD1 (5 bases). CDR3 size: 13 residues. In germline, CDR1 is SNHLY, CDR2 FYNNEI. Trimming took 9 bases from V and 4 from J, leaving 10 bases between them. CDR3 protein: CARTGSGANVLTF. The CDR3 DNA sequence: TGTGCCAGAACAGGATCCGGGGCCAACGTCCTGACTTTC.

In this sample, this clone turned up a few times. The V gene is TRBV15, the J gene TRBJ2-3, with unresolved D. CDR3 length: 13 residues. Trimming removed 0 bases at V and 3 bases at J, with 4 bases between. The germline V gene encodes CDR1 LNHNV and CDR2 YYDKDF (reference sequence). The CDR3 loop is CATSRDLTDTQYF. In DNA, the CDR3 is TGTGCCACCAGCAGAGATCTGACAGATACGCAGTATTTT.

V gene TRBV7-2 combines with J gene TRBJ1-5; 8 nucleotides line up with TRBD1. Germline lookup yields CDR1 SGHTA and CDR2 FQGNSA. The V and J ends lost 3 bases and 4 bases, in that order; junction bases with no gene match: 8. The CDR3 has 16 amino acids. The DNA of the CDR3 is TGTGCCAGCAGCTTGGCAGGGGGCGCAGGAAATCAGCCCCAGCATTTT. Translation: CASSLAGGAGNQPQHF.

The chain combines TRBV18 with TRBJ2-7; 8 nucleotides align to TRBD1. CDR3 length: 13 residues. Germline V gives CDR1 KGHSH, CDR2 LQKENI. V was pared by 1 base and J by 5 bases, with 1 base of the junction left unmatched. CDR3 DNA sequence: TGTGCCAGCTCACCACTGACAGGGGACGAGCAGTACTTC. Protein product: CASSPLTGDEQYF.

This chain joins TRBV11-2 and TRBJ1-2; a possible D gene is TRBD1 (5 bases). The CDR3 is 15 residues long. CDR1 is SGHAT, CDR2 FQNNGV, per germline. With 5 bases removed from V and 3 bases from J, the gap between germline ends came to 16 bases. The CDR3 is CASSPNLGVHYGYTF. The CDR3 DNA reads TGTGCCAGCAGCCCAAACTTGGGGGTGCACTATGGCTACACCTTC.

The chain employs TRBV7-2 and TRBJ1-3; perhaps TRBD1 as D (5 bases). Trimming took 9 bases from V and 0 from J, leaving 12 bases between them. Looked up from germline, CDR1 is SGHTA and CDR2 is FQGNSA. The CDR3 is made up of 14 amino acids. The CDR3 bases are TGTGCCAGTCGGGGACTGAGCTCTGGAAACACCATATATTTT. The encoded protein is CASRGLSSGNTIYF. Full variable domain (missing parts from reference TRBV7-2 and TRBJ1-3): GAGVSQSPSNKVTEKGKDVELRCDPISGHTALYWYRQSLGQGLEFLIYFQGNSAPDKSGLPSDRFSAERTGGSVSTLTIQRTQQEDSAVYLCASRGLSSGNTIYFGEGSWLTVV.

V and J are TRBV11-2 and TRBJ1-1; TRBD1 matches at 8 bases. The CDR3 extends over 16 amino acids. The ends lost 2 bases at V and 5 bases at J; junction bases unmatched: 10. CDR1 and CDR2 (germline): SGHAT, FQNNGV. The CDR3 spells CASSLFQGASLTEAFF. For the CDR3, the DNA is TGTGCCAGCAGCTTATTCCAGGGGGCGAGTTTAACTGAAGCTTTCTTT.

The chain uses TRBV6-4 and TRBJ2-6; maybe TRBD2 (5 bases). V lost 5 bases and J lost 3, with 11 bases in between. This CDR3 region has 15 residues. CDR1 is MRHNA, CDR2 SNTAGT, per germline. Written as DNA, the CDR3 is TGTGCCAGCAGTAGTGAGGCGGGTGGGGCCAACGTCCTGACTTTC. It specifies CASSSEAGGANVLTF.

In this sample, this clone turned up a few times. The chain combines TRBV5-1 with TRBJ2-1; weak D call: TRBD1 (5 bases). V was shortened by 4 bases and J by 7 bases, with 9 bases between the two germline ends. Germline assignment: CDR1 SGHRS and CDR2 YFSETQ. The CDR3 is 12 residues long. This chain's CDR3 is CASSGSGNEQFF. CDR3 nucleotide sequence: TGCGCCAGCAGCGGATCAGGGAATGAGCAGTTCTTC.